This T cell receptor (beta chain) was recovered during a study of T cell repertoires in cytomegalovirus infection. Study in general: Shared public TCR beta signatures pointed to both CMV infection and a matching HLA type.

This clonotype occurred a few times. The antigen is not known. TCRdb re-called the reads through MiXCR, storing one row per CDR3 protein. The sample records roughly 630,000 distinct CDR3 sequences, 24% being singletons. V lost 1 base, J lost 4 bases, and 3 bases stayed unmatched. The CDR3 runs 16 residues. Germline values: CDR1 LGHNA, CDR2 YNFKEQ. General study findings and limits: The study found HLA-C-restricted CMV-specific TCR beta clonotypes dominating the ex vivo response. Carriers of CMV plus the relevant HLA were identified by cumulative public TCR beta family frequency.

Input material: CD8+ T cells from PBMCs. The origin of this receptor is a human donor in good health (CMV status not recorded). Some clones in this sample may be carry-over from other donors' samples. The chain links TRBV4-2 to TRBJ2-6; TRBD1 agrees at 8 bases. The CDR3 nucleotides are TGTGCCAGCAGCCAAGGGACAGGGTTAGGGGCCAACGTCCTGACTTTC. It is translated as CASSQGTGLGANVLTF.